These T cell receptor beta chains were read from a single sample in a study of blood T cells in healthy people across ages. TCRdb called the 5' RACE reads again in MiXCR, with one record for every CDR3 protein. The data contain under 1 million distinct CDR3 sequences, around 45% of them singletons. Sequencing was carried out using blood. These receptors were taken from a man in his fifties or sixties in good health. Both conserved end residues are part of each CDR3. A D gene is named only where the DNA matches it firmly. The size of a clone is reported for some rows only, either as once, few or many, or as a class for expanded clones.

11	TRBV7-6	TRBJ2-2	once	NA	CASSNLGELFF	TGTGCCAGCAGTAACCTCGGGGAGCTGTTTTTT
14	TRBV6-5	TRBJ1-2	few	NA	CASSPWTSNYGYTF	TGTGCCAGCAGTCCCTGGACCTCAAACTATGGCTACACCTTC
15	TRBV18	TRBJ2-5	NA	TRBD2	CASSPGSGSQETQYF	TGTGCCAGCTCACCAGGGAGCGGGAGCCAAGAGACCCAGTACTTC
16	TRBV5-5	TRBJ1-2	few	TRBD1	CASSLEWTGSNYGYTF	TGTGCCAGCAGCTTGGAATGGACAGGATCTAACTATGGCTACACCTTC
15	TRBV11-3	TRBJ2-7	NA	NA	CASSLDRECPHEQYF	TGTGCCAGCAGCTTAGACCGGGAGTGCCCCCACGAGCAGTACTTC
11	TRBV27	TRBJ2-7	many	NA	CASSGVNEQYF	TGTGCCAGCAGTGGGGTTAACGAGCAGTACTTC
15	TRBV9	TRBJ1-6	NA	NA	CASSVNGEYNSPLHF	TGTGCCAGCAGCGTTAACGGAGAGTATAATTCACCCCTCCACTTT
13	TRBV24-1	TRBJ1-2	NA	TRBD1	CAPGGTAQDGYTF	TGTGCCCCCGGGGGGACAGCTCAGGATGGCTACACCTTC
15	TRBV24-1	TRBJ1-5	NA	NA	CATSGQGPPNQPQHF	TGTGCCACCAGTGGGCAGGGGCCGCCCAATCAGCCCCAGCATTTT
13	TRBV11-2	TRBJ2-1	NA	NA	CASSPQGWNEQFF	TGTGCCAGCAGTCCTCAGGGTTGGAATGAGCAGTTCTTC
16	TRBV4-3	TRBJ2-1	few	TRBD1	CASSPSHQGANNEQFF	TGCGCCAGCAGCCCCTCGCACCAGGGGGCTAACAATGAGCAGTTCTTC
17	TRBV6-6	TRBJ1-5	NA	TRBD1	CASSQYPTGWANQPQHF	TGTGCCAGCAGTCAATACCCGACAGGGTGGGCTAATCAGCCCCAGCATTTT
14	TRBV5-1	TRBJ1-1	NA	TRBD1	CASQGGTMNTEAFF	TGCGCCAGCCAGGGGGGAACCATGAACACTGAAGCTTTCTTT
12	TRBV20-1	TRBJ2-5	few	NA	CSARGGVETQYF	TGCAGTGCCAGGGGCGGGGTAGAGACCCAGTACTTC
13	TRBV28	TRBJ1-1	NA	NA	CASTSPSGTEAFF	TGTGCCAGCACCTCCCCCTCAGGCACTGAAGCTTTCTTT
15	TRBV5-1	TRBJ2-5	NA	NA	CASSLVANTQETQYF	TGCGCCAGCAGCTTGGTGGCGAACACCCAAGAGACCCAGTACTTC
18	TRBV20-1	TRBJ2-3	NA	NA	CSAMSVRGGLDLPDTQYF	TGCAGTGCGATGTCGGTGAGGGGGGGGTTAGATCTCCCAGATACGCAGTATTTT
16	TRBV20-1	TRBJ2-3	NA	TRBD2	CSASGLAGYSTDTQYF	TGCAGTGCTAGTGGGCTAGCGGGGTACAGCACAGATACGCAGTATTTT
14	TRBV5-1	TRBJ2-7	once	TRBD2	CASSLERGGEEQYF	TGCGCCAGCAGCTTGGAGCGGGGCGGCGAGGAGCAGTACTTC
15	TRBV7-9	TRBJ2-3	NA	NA	CASSLTAGSTDTQYF	TGTGCCAGCAGCTTAACGGCGGGCAGCACAGATACGCAGTATTTT
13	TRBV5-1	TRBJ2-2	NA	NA	CASSLSQGRELFF	TGCGCCAGCAGCTTGTCGCAGGGCCGGGAGCTGTTTTTT
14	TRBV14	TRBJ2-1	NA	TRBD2	CASSPKGGLNEQFF	TGTGCCAGCAGCCCCAAGGGAGGGCTAAATGAGCAGTTCTTC
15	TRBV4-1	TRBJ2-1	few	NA	CASSQDTGRDNEQFF	TGCGCCAGCAGCCAAGATACGGGGAGAGACAATGAGCAGTTCTTC
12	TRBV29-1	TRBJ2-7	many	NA	CSVSGTDYEQYF	TGCAGCGTTAGCGGGACAGACTACGAGCAGTACTTC
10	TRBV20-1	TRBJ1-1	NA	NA	CSATGGKAFF	TGCAGTGCTACCGGGGGGAAAGCTTTCTTT
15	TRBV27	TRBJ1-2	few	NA	CASSLSGWRAYGYTF	TGTGCCAGCAGTTTATCTGGTTGGAGGGCCTATGGCTACACCTTC
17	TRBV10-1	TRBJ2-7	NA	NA	CASSASSGRLAWNEQYF	TGCGCCAGCAGTGCTTCGTCGGGCCGGCTAGCTTGGAACGAGCAGTACTTC
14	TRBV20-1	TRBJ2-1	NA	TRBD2	CGASLAGSYNEQFF	TGCGGTGCTAGCCTAGCGGGGTCTTACAATGAGCAGTTCTTC
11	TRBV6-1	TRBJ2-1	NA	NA	CASSDLIEQFF	TGTGCCAGCAGTGATTTGATCGAGCAGTTCTTC
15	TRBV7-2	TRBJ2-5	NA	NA	CASSLASYNQETQYF	TGTGCCAGCAGCTTAGCTAGCTACAACCAAGAGACCCAGTACTTC
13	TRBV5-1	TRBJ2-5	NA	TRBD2	CASKEAGTETQYF	TGCGCCAGCAAGGAAGCGGGGACGGAGACCCAGTACTTC
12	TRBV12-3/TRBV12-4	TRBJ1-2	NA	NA	CASTKGLDGYTF	TGTGCCAGTACAAAGGGGTTGGATGGCTACACCTTC
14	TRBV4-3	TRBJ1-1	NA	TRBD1	CASSPTGVLTEAFF	TGCGCCAGCAGCCCGACAGGGGTTTTAACTGAAGCTTTCTTT
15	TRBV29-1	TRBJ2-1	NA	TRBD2	CSVQFTSGGAGEQFF	TGCAGCGTTCAATTCACTAGCGGGGGGGCGGGTGAGCAGTTCTTC
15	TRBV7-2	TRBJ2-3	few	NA	CASSLVGGRTDTQYF	TGTGCCAGCAGCTTGGTGGGGGGCCGCACAGATACGCAGTATTTT
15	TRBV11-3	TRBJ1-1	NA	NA	CASSTQTGPNTEAFF	TGTGCCAGCAGCACCCAGACAGGACCGAACACTGAAGCTTTCTTT
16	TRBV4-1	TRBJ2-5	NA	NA	CASSHLTGPLQETQYF	TGCGCCAGCAGCCATCTCACCGGGCCACTCCAAGAGACCCAGTACTTC
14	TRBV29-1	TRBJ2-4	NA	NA	CSVGLTGRGNIQYF	TGCAGCGTTGGCCTGACAGGGCGGGGAAACATTCAGTACTTC
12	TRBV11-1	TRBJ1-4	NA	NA	CATSSGNEKLFF	TGTGCCACCTCGTCAGGGAATGAAAAACTGTTTTTT
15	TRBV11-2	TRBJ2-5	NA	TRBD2	CASSLESGAQETQYF	TGTGCCAGCAGCTTAGAAAGCGGGGCGCAAGAGACCCAGTACTTC
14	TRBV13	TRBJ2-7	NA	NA	CASSFRQDLYEQYF	TGTGCCAGCAGCTTCCGACAGGACCTCTACGAGCAGTACTTC
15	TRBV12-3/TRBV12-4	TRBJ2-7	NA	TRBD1	CASSHTGASSYEQYF	TGTGCCAGCAGTCATACAGGGGCCAGCTCCTACGAGCAGTACTTC
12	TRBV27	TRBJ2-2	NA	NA	CASSLWSGELFF	TGTGCCAGCAGTTTATGGTCCGGGGAGCTGTTTTTT
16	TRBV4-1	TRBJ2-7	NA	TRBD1	CASSHPGTGNSYEQYF	TGCGCCAGCAGCCACCCCGGGACAGGCAATTCCTACGAGCAGTACTTC
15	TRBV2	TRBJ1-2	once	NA	CAIKGPDRANYGYTF	TGTGCCATTAAGGGCCCGGACAGAGCTAACTATGGCTACACCTTC
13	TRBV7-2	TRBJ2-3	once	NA	CASSLDQRDTRYF	TGTGCCAGCAGCTTGGACCAGAGAGATACGCGGTATTTT
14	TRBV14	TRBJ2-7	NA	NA	CASSQGDDSYEQYF	TGTGCCAGCAGCCAAGGGGATGACAGCTACGAGCAGTACTTC
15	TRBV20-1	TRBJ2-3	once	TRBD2	CSALAGGPRSDTQYF	TGCAGTGCTCTAGCGGGGGGGCCGAGGTCAGATACGCAGTATTTT
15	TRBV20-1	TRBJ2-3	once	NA	CSAGGTGTSTDTQYF	TGCAGTGCTGGAGGGACCGGGACGAGCACAGATACGCAGTATTTT
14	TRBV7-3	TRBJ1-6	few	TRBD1	CASSSGTGGSPLHF	TGTGCCAGCAGCTCCGGGACAGGGGGATCACCCCTCCACTTT
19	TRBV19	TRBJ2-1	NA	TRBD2	CASSPISSGGSPSYNEQFF	TGTGCCAGTAGTCCGATATCTAGCGGGGGCTCCCCCTCCTACAATGAGCAGTTCTTC
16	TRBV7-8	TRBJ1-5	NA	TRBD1	CASSPPDRGPNQPQHF	TGTGCCAGCAGCCCACCCGACAGGGGGCCCAATCAGCCCCAGCATTTT
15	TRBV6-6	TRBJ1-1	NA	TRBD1	CASSYSQGAQTEAFF	TGTGCCAGCAGTTACTCCCAGGGGGCGCAGACTGAAGCTTTCTTT
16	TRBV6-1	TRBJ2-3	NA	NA	CASSEAIRGGEDTQYF	TGTGCCAGCAGTGAAGCTATAAGGGGGGGCGAAGATACGCAGTATTTT
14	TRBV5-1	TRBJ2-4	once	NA	CASSLDGALSGQYF	TGCGCCAGCAGCTTGGATGGGGCATTGAGTGGGCAGTACTTC
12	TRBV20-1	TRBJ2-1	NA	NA	CSARYLGNEQFF	TGCAGTGCTAGATACCTTGGGAATGAGCAGTTCTTC
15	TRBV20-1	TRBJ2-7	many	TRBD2	CSASFGTSGAYEQYF	TGCAGTGCTAGCTTTGGGACTAGCGGGGCCTACGAGCAGTACTTC
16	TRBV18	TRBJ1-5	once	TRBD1	CASSLNRDRNNQPQHF	TGTGCCAGCTCACTAAACCGGGACAGGAACAATCAGCCCCAGCATTTT
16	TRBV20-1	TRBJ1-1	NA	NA	CSAPSWEKGFNTEAFF	TGCAGTGCTCCCTCGTGGGAAAAGGGGTTTAACACTGAAGCTTTCTTT